This T cell receptor beta chain appears in the sequencing data of a study of blood T cell repertoires in COVID-19. Background on the study: From the United States, Italy and Spain came samples of acute and convalescent COVID-19.

The V and J ends lost 3 bases and 1 base respectively, with 15 bases between them. The germline V gene has CDR1 DFQATT and CDR2 SNEGSKA (reference sequence). The CDR3 loop spans 15 amino acids. In the original analysis: Estimates of nucleated cell counts were drawn from the amplification of reference gene primers. Assay: immunoSEQ multiplex PCR; the TCRdb copy retains only in-frame clones and omits some. V, J and clone size derive from that table, while D and trimming were established from the DNA sequence. Of under 150,000 clones listed, around 85% were seen once; the top ten hold around 4.5%. Sequenced: peripheral blood. This clonotype was sampled from a human donor in a cohort sampled during active COVID-19. The chain carries TRBV20-1 and TRBJ2-5; weak D call: TRBD2 (6 bases). For the CDR3, the DNA is TGCAGTGCTAGTAGGTCGGCTAGCGCCCAAGAGACCCAGTACTTC. It specifies CSASRSASAQETQYF.